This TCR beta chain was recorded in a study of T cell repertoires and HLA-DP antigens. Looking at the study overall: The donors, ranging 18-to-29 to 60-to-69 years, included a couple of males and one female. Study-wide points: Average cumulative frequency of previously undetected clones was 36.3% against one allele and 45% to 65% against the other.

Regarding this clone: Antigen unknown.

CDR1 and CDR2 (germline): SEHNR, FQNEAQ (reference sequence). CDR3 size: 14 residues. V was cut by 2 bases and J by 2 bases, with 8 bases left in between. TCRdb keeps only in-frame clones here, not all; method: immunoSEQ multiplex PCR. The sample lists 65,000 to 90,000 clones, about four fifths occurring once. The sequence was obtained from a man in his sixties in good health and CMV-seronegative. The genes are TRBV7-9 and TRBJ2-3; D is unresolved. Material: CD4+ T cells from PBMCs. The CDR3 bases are TGTGCCAGCAGCTTACGTCACTTCACAGATACGCAGTATTTT. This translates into CASSLRHFTDTQYF.